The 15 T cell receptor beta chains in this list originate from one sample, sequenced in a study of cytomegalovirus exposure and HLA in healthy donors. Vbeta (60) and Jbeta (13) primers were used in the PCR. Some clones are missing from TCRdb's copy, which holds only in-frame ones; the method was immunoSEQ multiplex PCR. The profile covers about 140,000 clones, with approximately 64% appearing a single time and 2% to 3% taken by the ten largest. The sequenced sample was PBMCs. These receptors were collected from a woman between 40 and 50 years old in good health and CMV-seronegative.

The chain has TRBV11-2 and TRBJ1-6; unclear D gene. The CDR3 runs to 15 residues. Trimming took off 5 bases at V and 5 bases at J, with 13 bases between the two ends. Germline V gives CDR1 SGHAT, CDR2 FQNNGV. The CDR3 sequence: CASSPQVQNNSPLHF. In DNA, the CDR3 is TGTGCCAGCAGCCCCCAGGTCCAGAATAATTCACCCCTCCACTTT.

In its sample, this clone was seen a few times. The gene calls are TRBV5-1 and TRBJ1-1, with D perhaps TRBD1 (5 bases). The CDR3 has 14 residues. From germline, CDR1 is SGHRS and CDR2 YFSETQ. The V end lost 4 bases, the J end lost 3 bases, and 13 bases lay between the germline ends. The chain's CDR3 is CASSVGVVDTEAFF. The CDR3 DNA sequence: TGCGCCAGCAGCGTAGGGGTTGTGGACACTGAAGCTTTCTTT.

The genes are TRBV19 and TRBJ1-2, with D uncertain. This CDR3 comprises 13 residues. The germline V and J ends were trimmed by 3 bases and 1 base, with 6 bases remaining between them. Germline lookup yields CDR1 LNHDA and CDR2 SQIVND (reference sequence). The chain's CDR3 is CASSMGVNYGYTF. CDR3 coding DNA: TGTGCCAGTAGTATGGGAGTTAACTATGGCTACACCTTC.

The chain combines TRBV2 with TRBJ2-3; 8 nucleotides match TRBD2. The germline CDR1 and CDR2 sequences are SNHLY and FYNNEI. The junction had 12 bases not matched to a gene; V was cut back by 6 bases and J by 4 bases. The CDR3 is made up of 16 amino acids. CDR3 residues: CASSEGRGGRADTQYF. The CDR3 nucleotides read TGTGCCAGCAGCGAGGGACGGGGGGGCCGGGCAGATACGCAGTATTTT.

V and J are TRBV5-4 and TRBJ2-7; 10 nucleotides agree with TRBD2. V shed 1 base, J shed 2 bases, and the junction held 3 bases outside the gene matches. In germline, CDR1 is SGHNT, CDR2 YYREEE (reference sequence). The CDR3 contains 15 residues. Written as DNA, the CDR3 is TGTGCCAGCAGCTTGAGCGGGGGGGCGCCCTACGAGCAGTACTTC. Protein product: CASSLSGGAPYEQYF.

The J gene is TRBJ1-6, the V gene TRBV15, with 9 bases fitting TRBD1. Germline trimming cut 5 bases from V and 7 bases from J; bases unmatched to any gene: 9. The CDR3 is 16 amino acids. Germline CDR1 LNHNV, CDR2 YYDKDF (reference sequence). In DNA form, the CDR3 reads TGTGCCACCAGCGGGAAGCCCGGGACAGGGAATTCACCCCTCCACTTT. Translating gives CATSGKPGTGNSPLHF.

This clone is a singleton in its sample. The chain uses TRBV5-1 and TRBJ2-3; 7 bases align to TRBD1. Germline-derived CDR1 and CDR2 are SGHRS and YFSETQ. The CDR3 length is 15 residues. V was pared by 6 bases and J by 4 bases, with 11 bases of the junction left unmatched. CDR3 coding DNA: TGCGCCAGCACGAAGACAGGGATGGTCGCAGATACGCAGTATTTT. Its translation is CASTKTGMVADTQYF.

The CDR3 coding sequence is TGTGCCAGTAGTATGGGAGCGGGGCCTTCCCCCCACGAGCAGTACTTC. It is translated as CASSMGAGPSPHEQYF. The chain uses TRBV19 and TRBJ2-7; TRBD2 agrees at 7 bases. The junction had 13 bases not matched to a gene; V was cut back by 3 bases and J by 5 bases. CDR1 and CDR2 (germline): LNHDA, SQIVND (reference sequence). The CDR3 has 16 amino acids.

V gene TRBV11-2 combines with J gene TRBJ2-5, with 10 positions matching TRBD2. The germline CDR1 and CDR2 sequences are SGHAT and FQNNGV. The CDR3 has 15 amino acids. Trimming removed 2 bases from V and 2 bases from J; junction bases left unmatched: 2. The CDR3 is CASSLLAGVQETQYF. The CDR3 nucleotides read TGTGCCAGCAGCTTACTAGCGGGGGTTCAAGAGACCCAGTACTTC.

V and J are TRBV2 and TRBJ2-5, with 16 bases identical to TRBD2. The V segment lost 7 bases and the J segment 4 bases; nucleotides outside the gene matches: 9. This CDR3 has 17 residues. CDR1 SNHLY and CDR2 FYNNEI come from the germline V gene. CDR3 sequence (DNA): TGTGCCAGCATGATCGGGACTAGCGGGGGGGTAGGAGAGACCCAGTACTTC. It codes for CASMIGTSGGVGETQYF.

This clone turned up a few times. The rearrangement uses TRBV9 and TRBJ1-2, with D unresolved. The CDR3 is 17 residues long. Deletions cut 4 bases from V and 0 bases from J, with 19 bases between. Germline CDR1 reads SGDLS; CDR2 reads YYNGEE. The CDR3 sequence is CASSPQSRWSTNYGYTF. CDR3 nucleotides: TGTGCCAGCAGCCCCCAATCCAGGTGGTCCACTAACTATGGCTACACCTTC.

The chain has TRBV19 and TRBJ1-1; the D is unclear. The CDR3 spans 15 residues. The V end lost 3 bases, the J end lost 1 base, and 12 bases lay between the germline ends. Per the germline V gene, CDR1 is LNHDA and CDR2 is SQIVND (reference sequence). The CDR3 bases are TGTGCCAGTAGTATGGAGGGTGGGAGGAACACTGAAGCTTTCTTT. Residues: CASSMEGGRNTEAFF.

Here the CDR3 reads CASSSIQGSEQYF. CDR3 DNA sequence: TGCGCCAGCAGCTCGATTCAGGGTTCCGAGCAGTACTTC. V usage is TRBV5-1 and J usage is TRBJ2-7, with D possibly TRBD1 on 5 matching bases. This CDR3 spans 13 amino acids. V dropped 3 bases and J dropped 6 bases, with 13 bases sitting between them. The germline V gene encodes CDR1 SGHRS and CDR2 YFSETQ.

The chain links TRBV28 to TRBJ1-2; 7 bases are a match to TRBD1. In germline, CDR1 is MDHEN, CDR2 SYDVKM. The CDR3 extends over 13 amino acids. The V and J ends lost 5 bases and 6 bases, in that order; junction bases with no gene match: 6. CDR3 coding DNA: TGTGCCAGCAGTGTAAGGGGGCAAGATGGCTACACCTTC. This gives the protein CASSVRGQDGYTF.

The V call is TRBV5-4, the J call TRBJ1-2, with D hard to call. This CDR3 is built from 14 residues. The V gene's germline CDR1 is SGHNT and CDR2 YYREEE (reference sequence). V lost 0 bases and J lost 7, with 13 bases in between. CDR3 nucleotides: TGTGCCAGCAGCTTGGTTTCGGGGAGTAGTGGCTACACCTTC. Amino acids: CASSLVSGSSGYTF. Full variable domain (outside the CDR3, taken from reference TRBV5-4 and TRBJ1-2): ETGVTQSPTHLIKTRGQQVTLRCSSQSGHNTVSWYQQALGQGPQFIFQYYREEENGRGNFPPRFSGLQFPNYSSELNVNALELDDSALYLCASSLVSGSSGYTFGSGTRLTVV.